This T cell receptor beta chain was sequenced for a study of T cell repertoires in cytomegalovirus infection. Study-wide context: In public TCR beta signatures, there were indications of both CMV infection and matching HLA type.

TCRdb reprocessed the reads via MiXCR and lists one record per CDR3 protein. In the table there are about 130,000 distinct CDR3 sequences, almost 9% of which are singletons. Germline assignment: CDR1 MGHRA and CDR2 YSYEKL. The CDR3 consists of 14 residues. J gave up 6 bases and V 6 bases, and 7 bases lay outside the gene matches. About this clonotype itself: Its target is unknown.

Broader study findings: HLA-C-restricted CMV clonotypes gave the most frequent clonotype in two of eight donors.

V is TRBV4-1 and J is TRBJ2-4; 8 bases match TRBD2. The sequenced sample was PBMCs. This receptor was taken from a human donor in good health (CMV status not recorded). Some clones in this sample may be carry-over from other donors' samples. In DNA form, the CDR3 reads TGCGCCAGCAGACACGTAGCGGGGCTAAACATTCAGTACTTC. It encodes CASRHVAGLNIQYF.